A single sample gave rise to the 3 T cell receptor beta chains below, sequenced in a study of Ad26.COV2.S vaccination and SARS-CoV-2 variants. The treatment is: 15 to 20 received Ad26.COV2.S at low or high dose, single or two shots; roughly five received placebo; per-sample allocation not given. Sampling happened 63 days after the first vaccine or placebo injection. Sequencing was performed with immunoSEQ multiplex PCR; in TCRdb, only in-frame clones are kept and a portion is missing. The sample lists hundreds of thousands of clones; 89% were seen once. This specimen consisted of peripheral blood, obtained in a trial of Ad26.COV2.S vaccine versus placebo. The receptors stem from a person between 18 and 59 years old who received the Ad26.COV2.S COVID-19 vaccine or a placebo.

The chain recombines TRBV7-6 with TRBJ1-5, with D possibly TRBD1 on 5 matching bases. Germline V gives CDR1 SGHVS, CDR2 FNYEAQ. This CDR3 contains 14 residues. V was shortened by 5 bases and J by 11 bases, with 19 bases between the two germline ends. The CDR3 DNA reads as TGTGCCAGCAGCATTGGGACGGACCGGGGGGCCCAGCATTTT. The encoded protein is CASSIGTDRGAQHF.

The rearrangement links TRBV5-1 to TRBJ2-3, with D tentatively TRBD1 (8 bases). V lost 5 bases, J lost 1 base, and 20 bases lay in between. The CDR3 spans 17 residues. Germline lookup yields CDR1 SGHRS and CDR2 YFSETQ. The CDR3 reads CASRSRSGTGRTDTQYF. The CDR3, as DNA: TGCGCCAGCAGAAGCCGGAGCGGGACAGGACGCACAGATACGCAGTATTTT.

This rearrangement joins TRBV6-2 or TRBV6-3 to TRBJ2-3; D remains ambiguous. CDR3 length: 16 residues. The germline V gene has CDR1 MNHEY and CDR2 SVGEGT. Trimming cost V 0 bases and J 0 bases, with 10 bases left between them. The CDR3 region is CASSYSPEDSTDTQYF. For the CDR3, the DNA is TGTGCCAGCAGTTACTCCCCAGAAGATAGCACAGATACGCAGTATTTT.